This TCR beta chain originates from a study of T cell responses to AZD1222 COVID-19 vaccine. Whole-study results and caveats: Among vaccine-associated CD4 TCRs, coverage spanned spike, with dominance at 160-218 and 743-854. Targeting of unmutated variant regions was reportedly seen in nearly half of spike-specific TCRs.

Sequencing used immunoSEQ multiplex PCR; TCRdb keeps in-frame clones, though not all of them. The data contain about 140,000 clones, about 93% of them singletons. The CDR3 covers 14 residues. Germline V lookup: CDR1 MGHRA, CDR2 YSYEKL. Trimming removed 1 base from V and 1 base from J, with 7 bases in between. Concerning this clone itself: The antigen is not known.

The chain carries TRBV4-1 and TRBJ1-1; D is perhaps TRBD1 (6 bases). The TCR comes from an adult who received the AZD1222 COVID-19 vaccine. The specimen was peripheral blood, collected 28 days after the second AZD1222 dose. The CDR3 DNA reads TGCGCCAGCAGCCAAGGAGGGGGGAACACTGAAGCTTTCTTT. It is translated as CASSQGGGNTEAFF.